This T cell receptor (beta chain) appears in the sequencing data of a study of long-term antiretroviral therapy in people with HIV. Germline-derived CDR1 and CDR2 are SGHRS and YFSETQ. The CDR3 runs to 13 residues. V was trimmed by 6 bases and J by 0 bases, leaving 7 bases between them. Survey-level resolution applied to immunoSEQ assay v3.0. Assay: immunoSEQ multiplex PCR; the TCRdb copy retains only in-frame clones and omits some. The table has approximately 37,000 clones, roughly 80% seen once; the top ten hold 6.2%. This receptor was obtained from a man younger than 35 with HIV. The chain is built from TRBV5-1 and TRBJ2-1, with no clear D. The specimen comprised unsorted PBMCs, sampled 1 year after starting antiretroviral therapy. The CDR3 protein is CASTISSYNEQFF. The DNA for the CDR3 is TGCGCCAGCACTATAAGCTCCTACAATGAGCAGTTCTTC.